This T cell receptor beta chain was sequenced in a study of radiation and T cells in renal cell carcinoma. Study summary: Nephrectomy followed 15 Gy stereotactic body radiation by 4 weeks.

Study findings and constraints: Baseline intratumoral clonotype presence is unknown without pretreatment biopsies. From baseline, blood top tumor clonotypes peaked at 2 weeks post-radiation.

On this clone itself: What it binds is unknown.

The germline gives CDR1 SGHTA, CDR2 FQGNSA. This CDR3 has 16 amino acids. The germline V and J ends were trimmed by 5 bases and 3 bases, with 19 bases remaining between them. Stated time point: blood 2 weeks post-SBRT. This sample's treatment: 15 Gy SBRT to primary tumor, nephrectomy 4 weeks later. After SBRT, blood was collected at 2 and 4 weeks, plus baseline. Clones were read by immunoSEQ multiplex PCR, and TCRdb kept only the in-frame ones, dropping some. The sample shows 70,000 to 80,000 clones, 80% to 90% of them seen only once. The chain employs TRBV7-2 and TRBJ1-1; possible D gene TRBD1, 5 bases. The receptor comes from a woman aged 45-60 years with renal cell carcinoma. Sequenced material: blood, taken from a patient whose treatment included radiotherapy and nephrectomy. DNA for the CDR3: TGTGCCAGCAGCATTAGCCCATTTGGAGGGGACACTGAAGCTTTCTTT. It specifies CASSISPFGGDTEAFF. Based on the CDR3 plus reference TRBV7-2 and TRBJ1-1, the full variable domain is GAGVSQSPSNKVTEKGKDVELRCDPISGHTALYWYRQSLGQGLEFLIYFQGNSAPDKSGLPSDRFSAERTGGSVSTLTIQRTQQEDSAVYLCASSISPFGGDTEAFFGQGTRLTVV.